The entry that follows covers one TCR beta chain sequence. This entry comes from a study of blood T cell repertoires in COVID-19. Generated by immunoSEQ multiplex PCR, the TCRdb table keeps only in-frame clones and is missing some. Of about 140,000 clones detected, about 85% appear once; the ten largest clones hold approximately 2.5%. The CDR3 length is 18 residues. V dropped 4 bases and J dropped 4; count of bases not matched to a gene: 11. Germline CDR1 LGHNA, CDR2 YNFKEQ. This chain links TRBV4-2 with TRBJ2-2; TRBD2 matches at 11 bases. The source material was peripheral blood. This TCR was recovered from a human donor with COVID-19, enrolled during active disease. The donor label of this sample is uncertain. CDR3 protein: CASSLISGRALGTGELFF. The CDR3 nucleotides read TGTGCCAGCAGCCTCATTAGCGGGAGGGCCTTAGGCACCGGGGAGCTGTTTTTT.